The 21 T cell receptor beta chains in this list originate from one sample, sequenced in a study of T cells after yellow fever vaccination. TCRdb re-called the 5' RACE reads with MiXCR, one entry per CDR3 protein. This sample yields about 110,000 distinct CDR3 sequences, of which under 9% are seen a single time; 25% belongs to the top ten. The sample consisted of CD8+ T cells sorted from PBMCs, taken 45 days after the yellow fever booster vaccination. The receptors were gathered from a man aged 30 to 45 who received the YFV17D yellow fever vaccine.

This clonotype appeared many times. The chain uses TRBV20-1 and TRBJ1-1; 9 bases align to TRBD1. V shed 5 bases and J 3 bases; nucleotides not matched to a gene: 4. Germline V gives CDR1 DFQATT, CDR2 SNEGSKA (reference sequence). This CDR3 comprises 13 residues. As DNA, the CDR3 is TGCAGTGCTTTGGACAGGGGATACACTGAAGCTTTCTTT. Residues: CSALDRGYTEAFF.

This clonotype showed up just a few times. The chain uses TRBV4-3 and TRBJ2-2, with 7 bases that match TRBD1. V lost 0 bases, J lost 6 bases, and 4 bases stayed unmatched. Per the germline V gene, CDR1 is LGHNA and CDR2 is YSLEER. The CDR3 length is 15 residues. CDR3 sequence reads: CASSQERQGPGELFF. CDR3 sequence (DNA): TGCGCCAGCAGCCAAGAAAGACAGGGACCCGGGGAGCTGTTTTTT.

V usage is TRBV2 and J usage is TRBJ2-7; D is unclear. Germline lookup yields CDR1 SNHLY and CDR2 FYNNEI. Trimming shortened V by 2 bases and J by 7 bases, and 21 bases separated the two germline ends. The CDR3 covers 16 residues. The CDR3 spells CASSELEATVRREQYF. The CDR3, as DNA: TGTGCCAGCAGTGAACTTGAGGCGACGGTGCGTCGGGAGCAGTACTTC.

The table lists this clonotype with a few counts. The V gene is TRBV5-6, the J gene TRBJ2-1, with D uncertain. The ends were cut back, 0 bases at V and 9 bases at J, with 13 bases in the middle. The germline V gene encodes CDR1 SGHDT and CDR2 YYEEEE. The CDR3 has 14 amino acids. The CDR3 DNA reads as TGTGCCAGCAGCTTGGGCTTAGAATCCTTTGAGCAGTTCTTC. It is translated as CASSLGLESFEQFF.

The chain carries TRBV5-5 and TRBJ2-5, with TRBD2 matching 9 bases. Trimming cost V 4 bases and J 5 bases; bases outside gene matches: 6. The CDR3 extends over 14 amino acids. The V gene's germline CDR1 is SGHKS and CDR2 YYEKEE (reference sequence). The CDR3: CASSPGTSYETQYF. CDR3 bases: TGTGCCAGCAGCCCGGGGACTAGCTACGAGACCCAGTACTTC.

This clonotype was counted only a few times. This sequence joins TRBV11-2 and TRBJ2-4, with D possibly TRBD1 on 6 matching bases. Germline V gene sequence: CDR1 SGHAT, CDR2 FQNNGV. V lost 3 bases to trimming and J lost 3 bases, with 12 bases between them. This CDR3 has 15 residues. The CDR3 DNA reads as TGTGCCAGCAGCTTCGCAGGGGCAGGCAAAAACATTCAGTACTTC. It codes for CASSFAGAGKNIQYF.

The rearrangement uses TRBV20-1 and TRBJ2-1; D tentatively reads TRBD1 or TRBD2 (5 bases each). V dropped 3 bases and J dropped 8 bases, with 5 bases sitting between them. This CDR3 comprises 10 residues. Germline V CDR1 and CDR2: DFQATT, SNEGSKA (reference sequence). The CDR3 coding sequence is TGCAGTGCTAGGGGGGATGAGCAGTTCTTC. This translates into CSARGDEQFF.

V and J are TRBV11-2 and TRBJ2-7; D is possibly TRBD2 (6 bases). Germline-derived CDR1 and CDR2 are SGHAT and FQNNGV. This CDR3 has 16 amino acids. V lost 4 bases to trimming and J lost 0 bases, with 16 bases between them. DNA for the CDR3: TGTGCCAGCAGCTCTTATATGGGAGGTCCCTCCTACGAGCAGTACTTC. Protein product: CASSSYMGGPSYEQYF.

In its sample, this clonotype was seen many times. J is TRBJ2-2 and V is TRBV9, with D hard to call. With 0 bases removed from V and 4 bases from J, the gap between germline ends came to 4 bases. Per germline, CDR1 SGDLS and CDR2 YYNGEE. The CDR3 has 13 amino acids. CDR3: CASSVVITGELFF. The CDR3 bases are TGTGCCAGCAGCGTAGTGATCACCGGGGAGCTGTTTTTT.

V and J are TRBV13 and TRBJ2-2, with 7 positions matching TRBD2. The CDR3 extends over 18 amino acids. The V and J ends lost 2 bases and 4 bases, in that order; junction bases with no gene match: 13. Germline loops: CDR1 PRHDT, CDR2 FYEKMQ (reference sequence). The CDR3 here is CASSLSSGFAGVTGELFF. The CDR3 coding sequence is TGTGCCAGCAGCTTATCCTCCGGTTTTGCGGGAGTCACCGGGGAGCTGTTTTTT.

This clonotype has at least ten counts. The gene calls are TRBV29-1 and TRBJ2-7; D unclear. The V end was cut by 4 bases, the J end by 2 bases, with 12 bases between. This CDR3 has 13 amino acids. CDR1 is SQVTM, CDR2 ANQGSEA, per germline. CDR3 sequence: CSVVVTTTYEQYF. The CDR3 coding sequence is TGCAGCGTTGTTGTCACAACTACCTACGAGCAGTACTTC.

This clonotype was recorded a few times. This sequence joins TRBV5-4 and TRBJ2-1; weak D call: TRBD2 (6 bases). V lost 7 bases and J lost 0, with 8 bases in between. The CDR3 spans 13 residues. The germline V gene encodes CDR1 SGHNT and CDR2 YYREEE (reference sequence). The CDR3 DNA reads TGTGCCAGCCGGGACTCCTCCTACAATGAGCAGTTCTTC. This encodes CASRDSSYNEQFF.

The sample holds many counts of this clonotype. The J gene is TRBJ2-1, the V gene TRBV18; D is ambiguous. V was trimmed by 3 bases and J by 6 bases, leaving 9 bases between them. Germline CDR1 reads KGHSH; CDR2 reads LQKENI. This CDR3 comprises 13 residues. The DNA for the CDR3 is TGTGCCAGCTCACCCCCGCCCGGCAATGAGCAGTTCTTC. This gives the protein CASSPPPGNEQFF.

Many counts were recorded for this clonotype. V gene TRBV29-1 combines with J gene TRBJ2-3; the D gene is possibly TRBD1 (5 bases). Germline values: CDR1 SQVTM, CDR2 ANQGSEA. V was clipped by 3 bases and J by 4 bases, with 11 bases between them. The CDR3 length is 13 residues. The CDR3 DNA follows: TGCAGCGTTGAGCGCCAGGGCGCAGATACGCAGTATTTT. It encodes CSVERQGADTQYF.

The sample holds many counts of this clonotype. The CDR3 loop reads CSATQGLEDTQYF. CDR3 sequence (DNA): TGCAGTGCTACACAGGGTTTGGAAGATACGCAGTATTTT. The genes are TRBV20-1 and TRBJ2-3; possible D gene TRBD1, 6 bases. Germline V gene lookup returns CDR1 DFQATT and CDR2 SNEGSKA (reference sequence). This CDR3 contains 13 residues. Trimming removed 4 bases at V and 5 bases at J, with 13 bases between.

This clonotype was found many times. The genes are TRBV4-3 and TRBJ2-1; 10 bases fit TRBD2. The CDR3 runs to 15 residues. CDR1 is LGHNA, CDR2 YSLEER, per germline. V shed 4 bases and J 5 bases; nucleotides not matched to a gene: 5. CDR3 protein: CASSPGTSVHNEQFF. CDR3 DNA sequence: TGCGCCAGCAGCCCCGGGACTAGCGTCCACAATGAGCAGTTCTTC.

This clonotype was seen repeatedly, ten times or more. V and J are TRBV20-1 and TRBJ2-7; D gene ambiguous. V gave up 3 bases and J gave up 2 bases, with 11 bases separating them. Germline values: CDR1 DFQATT, CDR2 SNEGSKA (reference sequence). The CDR3 length is 13 residues. Written as DNA, the CDR3 is TGCAGTGCTAGTAATTCCCCCCCCTACGAGCAGTACTTC. Translation gives CSASNSPPYEQYF.

In its sample, this clonotype was seen many times. The chain joins TRBV15 to TRBJ2-7, with TRBD2 matching 7 bases. Germline V gene sequence: CDR1 LNHNV, CDR2 YYDKDF (reference sequence). V trimming: 5 bases; J trimming: 3 bases; junction bases outside the gene matches: 1. The CDR3 length is 12 residues. The CDR3 DNA is TGTGCCACCAGCCCGGGAGGCTACGAGCAGTACTTC. It specifies CATSPGGYEQYF.

Only a few counts were recorded for this clonotype. This chain joins TRBV11-2 and TRBJ2-7; 9 positions match TRBD1. V lost 5 bases and J lost 6; bases outside the gene matches: 11. This CDR3 spans 15 amino acids. CDR1 and CDR2 (germline): SGHAT, FQNNGV. CDR3: CASSPRTGVPAEQYF. CDR3 nucleotides: TGTGCCAGCAGCCCCCGGACAGGGGTGCCTGCCGAGCAGTACTTC.

This clonotype showed up many times. The J gene is TRBJ2-1, the V gene TRBV20-1, with D possibly being TRBD2 (5 bases). From germline, CDR1 is DFQATT and CDR2 SNEGSKA (reference sequence). There are 17 residues in the CDR3. With 0 bases removed from V and 1 base from J, the gap between germline ends came to 16 bases. The chain's CDR3 is CSARDQRRQLSYNEQFF. The CDR3 DNA follows: TGCAGTGCTAGAGATCAACGGAGGCAGCTTTCCTACAATGAGCAGTTCTTC.

The V call is TRBV20-1, the J call TRBJ2-5, with 8 bases identical to TRBD1. The CDR3 is 16 amino acids. V shed 6 bases and J 1 base; nucleotides not matched to a gene: 13. CDR1 and CDR2 from the germline V gene are DFQATT and SNEGSKA (reference sequence). The CDR3 loop reads CSARQMTGVVQETQYF. The CDR3 coding sequence is TGCAGTGCCCGACAAATGACAGGGGTGGTCCAAGAGACCCAGTACTTC.